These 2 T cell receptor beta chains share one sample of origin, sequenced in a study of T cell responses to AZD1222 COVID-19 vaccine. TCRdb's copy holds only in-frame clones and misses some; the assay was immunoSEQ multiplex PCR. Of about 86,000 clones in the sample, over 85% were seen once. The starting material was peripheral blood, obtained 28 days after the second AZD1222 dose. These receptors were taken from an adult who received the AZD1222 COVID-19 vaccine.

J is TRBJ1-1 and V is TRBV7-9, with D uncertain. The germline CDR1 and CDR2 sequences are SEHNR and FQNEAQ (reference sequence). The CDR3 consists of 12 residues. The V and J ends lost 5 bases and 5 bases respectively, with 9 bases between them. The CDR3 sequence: CASSPLQTEAFF. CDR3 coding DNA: TGTGCCAGCAGCCCCCTACAAACTGAAGCTTTCTTT.

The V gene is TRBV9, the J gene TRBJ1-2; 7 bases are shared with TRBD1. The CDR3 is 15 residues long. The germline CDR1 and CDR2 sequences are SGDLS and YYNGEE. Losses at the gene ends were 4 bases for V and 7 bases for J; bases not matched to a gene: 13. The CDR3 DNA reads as TGTGCCAGCAGCACTCGGGACAGCACGAGCGGTGGCTACACCTTC. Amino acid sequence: CASSTRDSTSGGYTF.